What follows are 15 T cell receptor beta chains derived from one specimen sequenced in a study of blood T cell repertoires in COVID-19. Using immunoSEQ multiplex PCR, the repertoire was profiled, and TCRdb retains in-frame clones only, with some absent. The data contain about 130,000 clones, roughly 85% of them singletons. Sequenced input: peripheral blood. These receptor sequences come from a human donor in a cohort sampled during active COVID-19.

Regarding this clone: At one of its ends the junction is not consistent with the germline gene, which may arise from a read error. The V and J genes are TRBV7-2 and TRBJ1-1; D might be TRBD1 (6 bases). This CDR3 contains 16 residues. Germline V lookup: CDR1 SGHTA, CDR2 FQGNSA. CDR3 sequence: CASSPSNRVWNTGAFF. CDR3 bases: TGTGCCAGCAGCCCATCAAACAGGGTTTGGAACACTGGAGCTTTCTTT.

The chain has TRBV28 and TRBJ2-1; D is possibly TRBD1 (5 bases). The CDR3 extends over 14 amino acids. The V end was cut by 5 bases, the J end by 6 bases, with 14 bases between. Germline V gene sequence: CDR1 MDHEN, CDR2 SYDVKM. For the CDR3, the DNA is TGTGCCAGCAGTCCTTTCCGCAGGGCCAATGAGCAGTTCTTC. Translation gives CASSPFRRANEQFF.

This clone has a single count. The chain joins TRBV6-6 to TRBJ1-1; D perhaps matches TRBD1 (6 bases). V was cut by 0 bases and J by 3 bases, with 14 bases left in between. The CDR3 consists of 16 residues. Germline CDR1 is MNHNY and CDR2 is SVGAGI (reference sequence). CDR3 coding DNA: TGTGCCAGCAGTTACTCGACGGGGGCGGGAGACACTGAAGCTTTCTTT. It translates to CASSYSTGAGDTEAFF.

The chain couples TRBV24-1 to TRBJ2-7, with D possibly matching TRBD1 (6 bases). V lost 8 bases and J lost 3, with 22 bases in between. Germline V gene data show CDR1 as KGHDR and CDR2 as SFDVKD. The CDR3 totals 16 residues. CDR3 protein: CATIHPLRGRGYEQYF. The CDR3 coding sequence is TGTGCCACCATACACCCACTAAGGGGCAGGGGCTACGAGCAGTACTTC.

CDR3 sequence: CARTPAMTVYSPLHF. The CDR3 DNA reads as TGTGCTAGAACCCCCGCCATGACAGTGTATTCACCCCTCCACTTT. The chain uses TRBV12-5 and TRBJ1-6; D may be TRBD1 (5 bases). Trimming stripped 9 bases from V and 8 bases from J, with 20 bases between. The CDR3 sequence is 15 residues long. CDR1 is LGHNT and CDR2 is FRNRAP in the germline V gene.

The chain is built from TRBV6-5 and TRBJ1-2; 7 bases are a match to TRBD1. V gave up 2 bases and J gave up 7 bases; unmatched junction bases: 10. Per the germline V gene, CDR1 is MNHEY and CDR2 is SVGAGI. CDR3 length: 15 residues. CDR3 in DNA: TGTGCCAGCAGTTACGTCGAGGGGGCGGAAGGTGGCTACACCTTC. As protein: CASSYVEGAEGGYTF.

This clone was detected only once. This chain joins TRBV7-2 and TRBJ1-5, with 7 bases identical to TRBD1. The CDR3 is 16 amino acids. J lost 4 bases, V lost 0 bases, and 6 bases had no gene match. CDR1 is SGHTA and CDR2 is FQGNSA in the germline V gene. The CDR3 reads CASSLAGTETNQPQHF. In DNA form, the CDR3 reads TGTGCCAGCAGCTTAGCCGGGACAGAGACTAATCAGCCCCAGCATTTT.

The chain has TRBV10-3 and TRBJ2-3; TRBD2 agrees at 8 bases. Trimming took 6 bases from V and 2 from J; bases not matched to a gene: 13. Germline V gene lookup returns CDR1 ENHRY and CDR2 SYGVKD. There are 17 residues in the CDR3. CDR3 loop: CAIRTTLAEKDTDTQYF. In DNA, the CDR3 is TGTGCCATCAGGACCACACTAGCGGAAAAAGACACAGATACGCAGTATTTT.

The chain employs TRBV12-5 and TRBJ2-5; 11 bases fit TRBD2. Germline V gene lookup returns CDR1 LGHNT and CDR2 FRNRAP. This CDR3 region has 16 residues. V dropped 4 bases and J dropped 2; count of bases not matched to a gene: 6. The CDR3 spells CASGSGTSGLQETQYF. CDR3 DNA: TGTGCTAGTGGTTCGGGGACTAGCGGCCTTCAAGAGACCCAGTACTTC.

The J gene is TRBJ2-3, the V gene TRBV7-9; D might be TRBD2 (6 bases). Trimming stripped 5 bases from V and 0 bases from J, with 15 bases between. Germline V gene sequence: CDR1 SEHNR, CDR2 FQNEAQ (reference sequence). This CDR3 is built from 16 residues. DNA of the CDR3: TGTGCCAGCAGCGTAGGTAGCGGCACTAGCACAGATACGCAGTATTTT. It translates to CASSVGSGTSTDTQYF.

The rearrangement links TRBV12-3 or TRBV12-4 to TRBJ1-4; D remains ambiguous. The CDR3 covers 11 residues. Trimming removed 2 bases at V and 7 bases at J, with 2 bases between. CDR3 DNA: TGTGCCAGCAGTTTACGTGAAAAACTGTTTTTT. Amino acids: CASSLREKLFF.

The J gene is TRBJ1-1, the V gene TRBV20-1; D is perhaps TRBD1 (5 bases). This CDR3 is 14 amino acids long. V gave up 3 bases and J gave up 6 bases, with 17 bases separating them. Germline V CDR1 and CDR2: DFQATT, SNEGSKA (reference sequence). The CDR3 loop reads CSASAMSGGAEAFF. In nucleotides, the CDR3 is TGCAGTGCTAGTGCAATGTCCGGGGGTGCTGAAGCTTTCTTT.

The CDR3 spells CASSLARTGGRNEQFF. CDR3 coding DNA: TGTGCCAGCAGCTTAGCCCGGACAGGGGGCCGCAATGAGCAGTTCTTC. V is TRBV7-2 and J is TRBJ2-1, with 11 bases that match TRBD1. V trimming: 0 bases; J trimming: 6 bases; junction bases outside the gene matches: 4. Germline CDR1 SGHTA, CDR2 FQGNSA. This CDR3 comprises 16 residues.

V is TRBV27 and J is TRBJ2-3; D might be TRBD2 (6 bases). The CDR3 is made up of 14 amino acids. Germline V lookup: CDR1 MNHEY, CDR2 SMNVEV (reference sequence). V dropped 1 base and J dropped 1 base, with 6 bases sitting between them. The CDR3 nucleotides read TGTGCCAGCAGTTTATGGGGGGGCACAGATACGCAGTATTTT. It specifies CASSLWGGTDTQYF.

This clone was detected only a few times. This chain links TRBV19 with TRBJ2-1, with D possibly TRBD1 on 5 matching bases. Germline loops: CDR1 LNHDA, CDR2 SQIVND (reference sequence). Trimming shortened V by 8 bases and J by 4 bases, and 18 bases separated the two germline ends. This CDR3 is built from 15 residues. The CDR3 nucleotides are TGTGCCAGTCGCGTCCCAGGGTCAATTTACAATGAGCAGTTCTTC. This sequence encodes CASRVPGSIYNEQFF.